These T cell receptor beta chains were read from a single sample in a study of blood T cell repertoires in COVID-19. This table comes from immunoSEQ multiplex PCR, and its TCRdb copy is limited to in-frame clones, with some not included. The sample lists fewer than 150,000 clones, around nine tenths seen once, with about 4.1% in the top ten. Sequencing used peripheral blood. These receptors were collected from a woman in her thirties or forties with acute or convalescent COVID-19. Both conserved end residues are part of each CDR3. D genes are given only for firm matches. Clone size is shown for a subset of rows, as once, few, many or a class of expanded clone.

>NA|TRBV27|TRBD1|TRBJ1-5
TGTGCCAGCGGACAGGGGCGTCAGCCCCAGCATTTT
CASGQGRQPQHF
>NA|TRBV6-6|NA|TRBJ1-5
TGTGCCAGTAGTTACCCCGAATTAACACCCCAGCATTTT
CASSYPELTPQHF
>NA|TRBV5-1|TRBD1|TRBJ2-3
TGCGCCAGCAGCCCCTCCGACAGGGAGAGCACAGATACGCAGTATTTT
CASSPSDRESTDTQYF
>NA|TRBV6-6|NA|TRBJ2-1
TGTGCCAGCAGTCGGGACAATTACAATGAGCAGTTCTTC
CASSRDNYNEQFF
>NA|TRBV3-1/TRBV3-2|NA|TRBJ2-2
TGTGCCAGCAGCCAATACGGGGGTGGAAACAACGGGGAGCTGTTTTTT
CASSQYGGGNNGELFF
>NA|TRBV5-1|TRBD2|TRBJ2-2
TGCGCCAGCAGCGAGCCTAGCGGGAGCACCGGGGAGCTGTTTTTT
CASSEPSGSTGELFF
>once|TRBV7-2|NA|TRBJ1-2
TGTGCCAGCAGCTTTGAGTCGGGGGATGGCTACACCTTC
CASSFESGDGYTF
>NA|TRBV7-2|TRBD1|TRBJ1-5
TGTGCCAGCAGCTCGTGGACAGGGGGAAGCAATCAGCCCCAGCATTTT
CASSSWTGGSNQPQHF
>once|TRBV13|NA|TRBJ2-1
TGTGCCAGCAGCTTAGTCCGGGTAGGGGGTAATGAGCAGTTCTTC
CASSLVRVGGNEQFF
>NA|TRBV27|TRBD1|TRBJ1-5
TGTGCCGCGAAGAGGGGGCGTCCAACGGATCAGCCCCAGCATTTT
CAAKRGRPTDQPQHF
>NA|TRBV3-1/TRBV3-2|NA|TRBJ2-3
TGTGCCAGCAGCCGGGAGAGTCGGACTCGCACAGATACGCAGTATTTT
CASSRESRTRTDTQYF
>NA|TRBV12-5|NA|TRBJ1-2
TGTGCTAGTGGTTTGTTCTCTCGGGATGGCTACACCTTC
CASGLFSRDGYTF
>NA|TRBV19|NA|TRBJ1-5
TGTGCCGGGGCAGCCGATCTCAATCAGCCCCAGCATTTT
CAGAADLNQPQHF
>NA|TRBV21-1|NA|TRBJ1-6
TGTGCCAGCAGGCGACAGGCCTATAATTCACCCCTCCACTTT
CASRRQAYNSPLHF
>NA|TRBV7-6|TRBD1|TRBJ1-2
TGTGCCAGCAGCTTACTAGAAGGACAGGGCGGTGGCTACACCTTC
CASSLLEGQGGGYTF